This entry lists 21 T cell receptor beta chains sequenced from one sample in a study of spatial heterogeneity in lung cancer. Specified time point: blood at routine non-recurrence follow-up after resection. TCRdb reprocessed the 5' RACE reads via MiXCR and lists one record per CDR3 protein. The table shows 60,000 to 85,000 distinct CDR3 sequences, with 8% to 10% occurring only once. Material: PBMCs, obtained at follow-up. Receptors were obtained from a female donor with early-stage non-small cell lung cancer.

This clonotype was observed many times. This rearrangement joins TRBV7-3 to TRBJ2-1, with D possibly TRBD1 on 5 matching bases. V was pared by 2 bases and J by 2 bases, with 10 bases between. The CDR3 has 15 amino acids. Per the germline V gene, CDR1 is SGHTA and CDR2 is FQGTGA. The CDR3 region has the DNA TGTGCCAGCAGCTTAGGGCAGGGTCCCTACAATGAGCAGTTCTTC. Protein: CASSLGQGPYNEQFF.

This clonotype was counted ten times or more. The chain carries TRBV29-1 and TRBJ1-1, with a tentative D call TRBD1 (5 bases). The length of the CDR3 is 13 residues. Germline V gives CDR1 SQVTM, CDR2 ANQGSEA. Trimming left V 5 bases short and J 3 bases short, with 13 bases between. As DNA, the CDR3 is TGCAGCGTTTCCCAGGGACGGGACACTGAAGCTTTCTTT. Translated: CSVSQGRDTEAFF.

The sample holds many counts of this clonotype. This chain links TRBV19 with TRBJ2-1; TRBD1 matches at 7 bases. Trimming cost V 3 bases and J 5 bases; bases outside gene matches: 13. This CDR3 is built from 17 residues. Germline values: CDR1 LNHDA, CDR2 SQIVND (reference sequence). The CDR3 DNA sequence: TGTGCCAGTAGTATTAACAGGGGAAGAGCGGCCCACAATGAGCAGTTCTTC. It yields the protein CASSINRGRAAHNEQFF.

As concerns this clonotype: A read error may be the cause here, since a much bigger clone is one base away. The chain joins TRBV5-1 to TRBJ1-2; possibly TRBD1 for D (5 bases). This CDR3 region has 14 residues. The germline V gene encodes CDR1 SGHRS and CDR2 YFSETQ. Written as DNA, the CDR3 is TGCGCCGGCAGCTTCACCCGGGACAACTATGGCTACACCTTC. Amino acids: CAGSFTRDNYGYTF.

The gene calls are TRBV3-1 and TRBJ2-7; 9 bases align to TRBD1. The trim removed 4 bases at V and 3 bases at J, leaving 4 bases unmatched. This CDR3 spans 14 amino acids. The V gene's germline CDR1 is LGHDT and CDR2 YNNKEL (reference sequence). In nucleotides, the CDR3 is TGTGCCAGCAGCCGCGCGGGACAGGGCTACGAGCAGTACTTC. It yields the protein CASSRAGQGYEQYF.

This clonotype was counted many times. J is TRBJ1-5 and V is TRBV6-2 or TRBV6-3; D gene uncertain. V lost 10 bases and J lost 4, with 14 bases in between. The CDR3 runs 13 residues. In germline, CDR1 is MNHEY, CDR2 SVGEGT. CDR3 loop: CATRPVRNQPQHF. The DNA for the CDR3 is TGTGCCACCCGACCGGTAAGGAATCAGCCCCAGCATTTT.

The sample holds a few counts of this clonotype. The V call is TRBV2, the J call TRBJ1-6; 9 bases are a match to TRBD1. The V and J ends lost 4 bases and 7 bases, in that order; junction bases with no gene match: 5. Germline assignment: CDR1 SNHLY and CDR2 FYNNEI. CDR3 length equals 15 residues. In DNA form, the CDR3 reads TGTGCCAGCAGTGGATCCGGGACAGGGAATTCACCCCTCCACTTT. It translates to CASSGSGTGNSPLHF.

V usage is TRBV12-3 or TRBV12-4 and J usage is TRBJ1-1; TRBD1 might be the D (5 bases). Trimming shortened V by 7 bases and J by 8 bases, and 17 bases separated the two germline ends. The CDR3 extends over 13 amino acids. The CDR3 loop is CASTPSPGLEAFF. Here the CDR3 DNA reads TGTGCCAGCACCCCGAGTCCGGGACTCGAAGCTTTCTTT.

In this sample, this clonotype turned up many times. The chain combines TRBV7-3 with TRBJ2-3; D unclear. Germline V gives CDR1 SGHTA, CDR2 FQGTGA. V was clipped by 3 bases and J by 2 bases, with 6 bases between them. This CDR3 has 13 amino acids. DNA for the CDR3: TGTGCCAGCAGCTTGAGTTACACAGATACGCAGTATTTT. Encoded protein: CASSLSYTDTQYF.

This clonotype was seen repeatedly, ten times or more. The V and J genes are TRBV12-3 or TRBV12-4 and TRBJ2-2; no clear D. The CDR3 runs to 15 residues. Deletions cut 4 bases from V and 4 bases from J, with 13 bases between. The CDR3 DNA reads as TGTGCCAGCAGTTCCCAAGACCTGCCCACCGGGGAGCTGTTTTTT. Protein sequence: CASSSQDLPTGELFF.

This clonotype was seen repeatedly, ten times or more. J is TRBJ2-7 and V is TRBV5-6, with a possible D match to TRBD1 (6 bases). This CDR3 is 13 amino acids long. Germline V gene lookup returns CDR1 SGHDT and CDR2 YYEEEE. Trimming stripped 2 bases from V and 6 bases from J, with 12 bases between. CDR3 in DNA: TGTGCCAGCAGCTTTAACAGGGACGGCGAGCAGTACTTC. Its protein product is CASSFNRDGEQYF. The full variable domain, completed using reference TRBV5-6 and TRBJ2-7, is DAGVTQSPTHLIKTRGQQVTLRCSPKSGHDTVSWYQQALGQGPQFIFQYYEEEERQRGNFPDRFSGHQFPNYSSELNVNALLLGDSALYLCASSFNRDGEQYFGPGTRLTVT.

This clonotype was counted between two and nine times. The CDR3 reads CSAMVGSTDTQYF. The DNA for the CDR3 is TGCAGTGCTATGGTTGGCTCCACAGATACGCAGTATTTT. This sequence joins TRBV20-1 and TRBJ2-3, with no clear D. CDR1 DFQATT and CDR2 SNEGSKA come from the germline V gene (reference sequence). V lost 4 bases, J lost 2 bases, and 10 bases lay in between. The CDR3 runs 13 residues.

Ten or more counts support this clonotype. This chain uses TRBV3-1 with TRBJ1-1, with D possibly being TRBD1 (6 bases). The V gene lost 1 base and the J gene lost 4 bases, with 13 bases spanning the gap. CDR1 is LGHDT and CDR2 is YNNKEL in the germline V gene (reference sequence). The CDR3 spans 15 residues. CDR3 sequence: CASSQGATGGTEAFF. Here the CDR3 DNA reads TGTGCCAGCAGCCAAGGGGCGACAGGAGGCACTGAAGCTTTCTTT.

This chain joins TRBV2 and TRBJ2-3; 9 positions agree with TRBD1. Germline-derived CDR1 and CDR2 are SNHLY and FYNNEI. CDR3 length equals 16 residues. Germline trimming cut 4 bases from V and 4 bases from J; bases unmatched to any gene: 9. CDR3 nucleotides: TGTGCCAGCAGTGTAACAGGGGGCGAGACGTCAGATACGCAGTATTTT. It translates to CASSVTGGETSDTQYF.

The V and J genes are TRBV7-9 and TRBJ1-1, with 8 bases fitting TRBD1. This CDR3 has 14 residues. Trimming removed 1 base from V and 4 bases from J; junction bases left unmatched: 2. Germline-derived CDR1 and CDR2 are SEHNR and FQNEAQ (reference sequence). DNA for the CDR3: TGTGCCAGCAGCTTAGGACAGGGGAGCACTGAAGCTTTCTTT. It is translated as CASSLGQGSTEAFF. Drawing the rest from reference TRBV7-9 and TRBJ1-1, the complete variable domain is DTGVSQNPRHKITKRGQNVTFRCDPISEHNRLYWYRQTLGQGPEFLTYFQNEAQLEKSRLLSDRFSAERPKGSFSTLEIQRTEQGDSAMYLCASSLGQGSTEAFFGQGTRLTVV.

The rearrangement joins TRBV9 to TRBJ2-7; possible D gene TRBD1, 6 bases. The germline V gene encodes CDR1 SGDLS and CDR2 YYNGEE. CDR3 size: 15 residues. V lost 0 bases and J lost 1, with 11 bases in between. CDR3: CASSVEWTASYEQYF. CDR3 DNA sequence: TGTGCCAGCAGCGTAGAATGGACAGCTTCCTACGAGCAGTACTTC. Filled out from reference TRBV9 and TRBJ2-7, the complete variable domain reads DSGVTQTPKHLITATGQRVTLRCSPRSGDLSVYWYQQSLDQGLQFLIQYYNGEERAKGNILERFSAQQFPDLHSELNLSSLELGDSALYFCASSVEWTASYEQYFGPGTRLTVT.

The chain recombines TRBV7-3 with TRBJ1-1; D is undetermined. The CDR3 spans 15 residues. V lost 4 bases to trimming and J lost 3 bases, with 15 bases between them. CDR1 and CDR2 (germline): SGHTA, FQGTGA. The CDR3 loop reads CASSSGVGGHTEAFF. In DNA form, the CDR3 reads TGTGCCAGCAGCTCCGGCGTCGGCGGTCACACTGAAGCTTTCTTT.

V usage is TRBV12-3 or TRBV12-4 and J usage is TRBJ1-5; D remains unclear. There are 13 residues in the CDR3. Trimming shortened V by 5 bases and J by 2 bases, and 7 bases separated the two germline ends. The chain's CDR3 is CASSPQGNQPQHF. CDR3 DNA sequence: TGTGCCAGCAGTCCCCAGGGCAATCAGCCCCAGCATTTT.

This clonotype was seen repeatedly, ten times or more. This chain joins TRBV5-1 and TRBJ1-1, with a tentative D call TRBD1 (6 bases). V dropped 1 base and J dropped 1 base, with 14 bases sitting between them. The germline CDR1 and CDR2 sequences are SGHRS and YFSETQ. The CDR3 sequence is 16 residues long. The CDR3: CASSLTGAQRNTEAFF. The CDR3, as DNA: TGCGCCAGCAGCTTGACGGGGGCGCAGAGGAACACTGAAGCTTTCTTT.

The sample holds many counts of this clonotype. This chain's CDR3 is CAISGVAGGGTGELFF. CDR3 bases: TGTGCCATCAGTGGAGTAGCGGGAGGGGGAACCGGGGAGCTGTTTTTT. The V gene is TRBV10-3, the J gene TRBJ2-2, with 11 nucleotides matching TRBD2. This CDR3 comprises 16 residues. Trimming cost V 4 bases and J 5 bases; bases outside gene matches: 6. Per the germline V gene, CDR1 is ENHRY and CDR2 is SYGVKD.

Regarding this clonotype: A much larger clone is a single base away; this may be a read error. This chain links TRBV19 with TRBJ2-1, with D uncertain. V shed 7 bases and J shed 3 bases, with 10 bases lying between them. Germline values: CDR1 LNHDA, CDR2 SQIVND (reference sequence). The CDR3 sequence is 13 residues long. CDR3 nucleotide sequence: TGTGCCAGTACTTGCCCTAACTACAATGAGCAGTTCTTC. Translation gives CASTCPNYNEQFF.